The clone carrying this T cell receptor beta chain was observed a single time. This sample is drawn from a study of blood T cells in healthy people across ages. A second PCR of roughly 7 to 11 cycles used a sample-barcoded 5' primer and a J-beta primer mix. TCRdb processed the 5' RACE reads anew with MiXCR; each CDR3 protein has one entry. The sample has 700,000 to 1,000,000 distinct CDR3 sequences; around 43% are singletons. Researchers report isolating at least 6 million PBMCs per sample. This TCR was sampled from a man between 60 and 70 years old in good health. The sample comprised blood.

The CDR3 here is CATSDTNTFSYNEQFF. CDR3 nucleotides: TGTGCCACCAGTGATACGAACACCTTCTCCTACAATGAGCAGTTCTTC. The rearrangement uses TRBV24-1 and TRBJ2-1; D gene unclear. Germline loops: CDR1 KGHDR, CDR2 SFDVKD. Trimming took 3 bases from V and 0 from J, leaving 11 bases between them. CDR3 length equals 16 residues.